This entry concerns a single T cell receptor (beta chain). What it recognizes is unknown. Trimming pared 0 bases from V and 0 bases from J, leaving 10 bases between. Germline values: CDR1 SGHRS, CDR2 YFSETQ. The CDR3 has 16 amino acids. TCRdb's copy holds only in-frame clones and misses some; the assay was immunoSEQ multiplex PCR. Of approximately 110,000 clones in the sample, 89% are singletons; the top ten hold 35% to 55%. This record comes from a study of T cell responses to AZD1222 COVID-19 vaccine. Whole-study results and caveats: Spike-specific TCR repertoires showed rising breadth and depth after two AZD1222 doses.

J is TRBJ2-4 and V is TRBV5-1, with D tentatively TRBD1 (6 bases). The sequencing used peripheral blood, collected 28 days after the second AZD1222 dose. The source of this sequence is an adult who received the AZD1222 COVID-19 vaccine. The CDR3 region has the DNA TGCGCCAGCAGCTTGGTCCAGGGGCTAGCCAAAAACATTCAGTACTTC. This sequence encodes CASSLVQGLAKNIQYF.